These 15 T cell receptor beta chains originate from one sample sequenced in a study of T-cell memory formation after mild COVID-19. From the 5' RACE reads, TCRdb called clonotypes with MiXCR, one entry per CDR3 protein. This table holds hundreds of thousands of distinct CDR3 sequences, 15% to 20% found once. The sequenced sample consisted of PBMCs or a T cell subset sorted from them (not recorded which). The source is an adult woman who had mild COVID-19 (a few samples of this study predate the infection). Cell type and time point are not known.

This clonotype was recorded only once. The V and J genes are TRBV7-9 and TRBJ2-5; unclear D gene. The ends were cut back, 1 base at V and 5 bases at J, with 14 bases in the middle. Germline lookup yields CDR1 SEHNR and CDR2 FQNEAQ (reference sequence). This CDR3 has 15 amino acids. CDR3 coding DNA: TGTGCCAGCAGCTTAGTTTTGGGGATCGACGAGACCCAGTACTTC. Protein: CASSLVLGIDETQYF.

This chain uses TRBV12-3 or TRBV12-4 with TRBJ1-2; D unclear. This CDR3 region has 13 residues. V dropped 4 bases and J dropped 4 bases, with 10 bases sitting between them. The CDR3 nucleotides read TGTGCCAGCAGTTCCCTAAGTTCCTATGGCTACACCTTC. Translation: CASSSLSSYGYTF.

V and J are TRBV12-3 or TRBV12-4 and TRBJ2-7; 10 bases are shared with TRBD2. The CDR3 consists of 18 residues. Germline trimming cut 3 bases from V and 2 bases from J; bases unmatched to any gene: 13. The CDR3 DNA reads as TGTGCCAGCAGTTTGGCTAGCGGGAGCCTCCATTTGGCCTACGAGCAGTACTTC. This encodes CASSLASGSLHLAYEQYF.

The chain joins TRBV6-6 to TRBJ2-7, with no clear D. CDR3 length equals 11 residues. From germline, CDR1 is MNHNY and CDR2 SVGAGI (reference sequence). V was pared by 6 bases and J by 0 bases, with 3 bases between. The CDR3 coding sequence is TGTGCCAGCAGAGGCTCCTACGAGCAGTACTTC. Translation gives CASRGSYEQYF.

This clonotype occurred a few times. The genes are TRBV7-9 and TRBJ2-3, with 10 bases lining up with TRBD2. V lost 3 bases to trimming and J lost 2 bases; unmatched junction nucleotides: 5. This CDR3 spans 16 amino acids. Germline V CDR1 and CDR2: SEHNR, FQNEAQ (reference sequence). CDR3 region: CASSFRTSGSTDTQYF. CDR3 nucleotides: TGTGCCAGCAGCTTTCGGACTAGCGGATCCACAGATACGCAGTATTTT.

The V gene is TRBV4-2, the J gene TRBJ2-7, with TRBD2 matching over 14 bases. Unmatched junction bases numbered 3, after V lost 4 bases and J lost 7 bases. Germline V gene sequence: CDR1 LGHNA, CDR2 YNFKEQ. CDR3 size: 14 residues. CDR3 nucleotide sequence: TGTGCCAGCAGCCCGAGACTAGCGGGGGGGGAGCAGTACTTC. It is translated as CASSPRLAGGEQYF.

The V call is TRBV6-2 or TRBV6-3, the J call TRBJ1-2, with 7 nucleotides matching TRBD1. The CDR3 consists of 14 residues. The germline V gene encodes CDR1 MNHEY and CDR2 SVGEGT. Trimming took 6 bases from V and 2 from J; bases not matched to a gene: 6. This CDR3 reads CASSRGGANYGYTF. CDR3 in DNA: TGTGCCAGCAGCAGAGGGGGCGCGAACTATGGCTACACCTTC.

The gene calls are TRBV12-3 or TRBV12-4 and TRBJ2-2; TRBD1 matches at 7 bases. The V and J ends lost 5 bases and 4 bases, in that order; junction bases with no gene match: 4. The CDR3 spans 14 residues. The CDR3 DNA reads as TGTGCCAGCAGTGTGACAGGGCTCACCGGGGAGCTGTTTTTT. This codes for CASSVTGLTGELFF.

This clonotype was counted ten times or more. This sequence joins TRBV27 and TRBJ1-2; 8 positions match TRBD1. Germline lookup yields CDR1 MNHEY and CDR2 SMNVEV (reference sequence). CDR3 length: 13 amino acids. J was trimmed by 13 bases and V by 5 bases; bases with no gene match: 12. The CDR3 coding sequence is TGTGCCAGCAGTCCCAGGACAGGGACCGTAGGCACCTTC. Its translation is CASSPRTGTVGTF.

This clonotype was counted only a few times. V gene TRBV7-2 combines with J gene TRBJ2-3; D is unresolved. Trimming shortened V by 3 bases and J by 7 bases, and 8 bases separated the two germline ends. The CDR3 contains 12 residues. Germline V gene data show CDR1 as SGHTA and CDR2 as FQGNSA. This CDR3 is CASSFAPNTQYF. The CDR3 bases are TGTGCCAGCAGCTTTGCGCCGAATACGCAGTATTTT. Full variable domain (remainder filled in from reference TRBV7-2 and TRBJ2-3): GAGVSQSPSNKVTEKGKDVELRCDPISGHTALYWYRQSLGQGLEFLIYFQGNSAPDKSGLPSDRFSAERTGGSVSTLTIQRTQQEDSAVYLCASSFAPNTQYFGPGTRLTVL.

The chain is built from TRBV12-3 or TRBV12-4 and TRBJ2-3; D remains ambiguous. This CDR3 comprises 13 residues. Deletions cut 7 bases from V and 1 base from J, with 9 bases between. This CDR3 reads CASTVYGTDTQYF. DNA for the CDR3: TGTGCCAGCACGGTGTACGGCACAGATACGCAGTATTTT.

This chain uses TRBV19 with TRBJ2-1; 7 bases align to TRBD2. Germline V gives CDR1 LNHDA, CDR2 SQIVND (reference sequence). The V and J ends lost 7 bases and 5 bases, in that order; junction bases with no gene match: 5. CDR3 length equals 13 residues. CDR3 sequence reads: CASTSGLHNEQFF. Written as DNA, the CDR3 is TGTGCCAGTACTAGCGGACTGCACAATGAGCAGTTCTTC.

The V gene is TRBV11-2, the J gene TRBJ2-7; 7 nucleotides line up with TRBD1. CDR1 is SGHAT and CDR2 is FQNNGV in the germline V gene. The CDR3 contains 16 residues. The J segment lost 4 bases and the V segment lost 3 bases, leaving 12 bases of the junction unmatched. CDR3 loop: CASSFGWDSSFYEQYF. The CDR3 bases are TGTGCCAGCAGCTTTGGCTGGGACAGCTCGTTTTACGAGCAGTACTTC.

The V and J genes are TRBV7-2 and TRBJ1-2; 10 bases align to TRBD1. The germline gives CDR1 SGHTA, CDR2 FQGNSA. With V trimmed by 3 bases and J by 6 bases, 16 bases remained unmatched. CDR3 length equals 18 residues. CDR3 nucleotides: TGTGCCAGCAGCTTTCCCGGGACAGGGGTCCCCCACTTGGATGGCTACACCTTC. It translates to CASSFPGTGVPHLDGYTF.

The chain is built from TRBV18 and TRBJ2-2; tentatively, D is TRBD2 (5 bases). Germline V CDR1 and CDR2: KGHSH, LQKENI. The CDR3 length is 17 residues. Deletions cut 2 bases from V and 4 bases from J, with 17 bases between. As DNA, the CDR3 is TGTGCCAGCTCACCATCCCTTGGGGAGCCAGGCACCGGGGAGCTGTTTTTT. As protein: CASSPSLGEPGTGELFF.